These 5 T cell receptor beta chains originate from one sample sequenced in a study of CD4 T cells in relation to SARS-CoV-2 and coronaviruses. Antigen specificity for these receptors is unknown. The data were produced by immunoSEQ multiplex PCR, yet TCRdb's version contains in-frame clones alone and is incomplete. Among 20,000 to 25,000 clones listed, over 70% were seen once. CD4+ T cells from unexposed donors were obtained before the COVID-19 pandemic (2011-2018). CD4+ T cells were isolated from the cells after 10 days of culture. The sample comprised CD4+ T cells from PBMCs, cultured in vitro. All receptors derive from a human donor in good health.

This clone was counted a single time. The chain uses TRBV14 and TRBJ1-1; D might be TRBD1 (5 bases). V was cut by 0 bases and J by 4 bases, with 9 bases left in between. In germline, CDR1 is SGHDN, CDR2 FVKESK. The CDR3 totals 14 residues. As DNA, the CDR3 is TGTGCCAGCAGCCAAGATTGGGGGAGCACTGAAGCTTTCTTT. Protein: CASSQDWGSTEAFF.

The chain is built from TRBV7-3 and TRBJ2-7, with D possibly matching TRBD1 (6 bases). Trimming left V 5 bases short and J 7 bases short, with 18 bases between. This CDR3 has 14 amino acids. Germline CDR1 is SGHTA and CDR2 is FQGTGA. The DNA of the CDR3 is TGTGCCAGCAGCCCAAACGGACAGCAGGGTGAGCAGTACTTC. Translated: CASSPNGQQGEQYF. Variable domain in full (rest from reference TRBV7-3 and TRBJ2-7): GAGVSQTPSNKVTEKGKYVELRCDPISGHTALYWYRQSLGQGPEFLIYFQGTGAADDSGLPNDRFFAVRPEGSVSTLKIQRTERGDSAVYLCASSPNGQQGEQYFGPGTRLTVT.

Only a few counts were recorded for this clone. The chain recombines TRBV7-9 with TRBJ1-1; tentative D call: TRBD1 (6 bases). Germline lookup yields CDR1 SEHNR and CDR2 FQNEAQ (reference sequence). This CDR3 region has 13 residues. Trimming left V 6 bases short and J 7 bases short, with 15 bases between. The CDR3 loop reads CASRLTQGGEAFF. CDR3 coding DNA: TGTGCCAGCAGACTGACACAGGGCGGTGAAGCTTTCTTT.

The genes are TRBV11-2 and TRBJ2-5; 10 bases match TRBD2. With 4 bases clipped from V and 5 bases from J, the junction kept 10 bases outside the gene matches. This CDR3 contains 16 residues. CDR1 and CDR2 (germline): SGHAT, FQNNGV. The CDR3 DNA sequence: TGTGCCAGCAGCTCCACCCGAGCGGGAGGGATGGAGACCCAGTACTTC. Translating it yields CASSSTRAGGMETQYF.

This clone has more than one count but fewer than ten. The J gene is TRBJ2-6, the V gene TRBV6-4, with 10 bases that match TRBD1. CDR1 is MRHNA and CDR2 is SNTAGT in the germline V gene. V dropped 2 bases and J dropped 2; count of bases not matched to a gene: 6. The CDR3 covers 18 residues. The CDR3 sequence is CASSDRDRGPTGANVLTF. CDR3 bases: TGTGCCAGCAGTGACAGGGACAGGGGACCAACTGGGGCCAACGTCCTGACTTTC.